This entry describes one T cell receptor (beta chain). Its antigen is as yet unknown. Sequencing of cultured CD4+ T cell DNA used the Oncomine TCR Beta short-read assay. It was cultured CD4+ T cells from which genomic DNA was extracted. TCRdb reprocessed the PCR reads via MiXCR and lists one record per CDR3 protein. The sample lists roughly 10,000 distinct CDR3 sequences, around 54% occurring once. These data are taken from a study of vaccination and CD4 T cells after COVID-19. Study results and limitations: Investigators enrolled relatively few convalescent patients and included no early post-infection timepoints.

Treatment described: 10-day PBMC culture with coronavirus spike peptide pools or control peptides (ViraFEST assay). The ends were cut back, 5 bases at V and 6 bases at J, with 10 bases in the middle. Looked up from germline, CDR1 is SEHNR and CDR2 is FQNEAQ (reference sequence). The CDR3 is made up of 12 amino acids. The source material was CD4+ T cells from blood, cultured in vitro. The clonotype comes from a human donor who had recovered from COVID-19. The chain has TRBV7-9 and TRBJ1-2; D not resolved. CDR3 sequence: CASSRRSNGYTF. The CDR3 coding sequence is TGTGCCAGCAGCCGACGGAGTAATGGCTACACCTTC.